This record looks at one TCR beta chain sequence and its context. Its cognate antigen is unknown. This record comes from a study of blood T cells in healthy people across ages. Study-wide results and limits: Diversity of TCR beta per million T cells declined in a roughly linear way with age.

A second about 6 to 12 cycle PCR used barcoded and J-beta primers. Every cDNA molecule bore a tag from a template-switch adaptor containing 12 random nucleotides. Each CDR3 protein gets one entry after TCRdb re-called the 5' RACE reads with MiXCR. The repertoire consists of 1.4 million to 1.5 million distinct CDR3 sequences, with 42% occurring once and the leading ten covering 7.9%. The V gene lost 5 bases and the J gene lost 1 base, with 11 bases spanning the gap. CDR3 length: 15 residues. CDR1 is MDHEN and CDR2 is SYDVKM in the germline V gene. The clonotype was recovered from a woman between 18 and 29 years old in good health. The rearrangement links TRBV28 to TRBJ2-2; TRBD1 or TRBD2 may be the D gene (6 bases each). What was sequenced was blood. CDR3 sequence (DNA): TGTGCCAGCAGTGGCCGGGGGCGGAACACCGGGGAGCTGTTTTTT. This translates into CASSGRGRNTGELFF.